One and the same sample provided the 11 T cell receptor beta chains below, sequenced in a study of blood T cell repertoires in COVID-19. Here immunoSEQ multiplex PCR was the method, and the copy in TCRdb shows in-frame clones only, minus some. This table has over 200,000 clones, about 90% appearing once. Sequenced input: peripheral blood. These receptors were obtained from a person aged 18 to 30 with COVID-19, enrolled during active disease.

This clone has only one observation. CDR3 DNA: TGCGCCAGCAGCCCAGGGGACGGAAACACCATATATTTT. Translating it yields CASSPGDGNTIYF. This chain joins TRBV5-1 and TRBJ1-3; TRBD1 might be the D (6 bases). CDR1 and CDR2 (germline): SGHRS, YFSETQ. The CDR3 consists of 13 residues. The germline V and J ends were trimmed by 4 bases and 4 bases, with 9 bases remaining between them. The entire variable domain, with the rest obtained from reference TRBV5-1 and TRBJ1-3, is as follows: KAGVTQTPRYLIKTRGQQVTLSCSPISGHRSVSWYQQTPGQGLQFLFEYFSETQRNKGNFPGRFSGRQFSNSRSEMNVSTLELGDSALYLCASSPGDGNTIYFGEGSWLTVV.

J is TRBJ2-3 and V is TRBV5-1, with D maybe TRBD2 (7 bases). In germline, CDR1 is SGHRS, CDR2 YFSETQ. The CDR3 loop spans 16 amino acids. The ends were cut back, 3 bases at V and 1 base at J, with 15 bases in the middle. CDR3 DNA sequence: TGCGCCAGCAGCTCCACCCGGGGGGCCGGCACAGATACGCAGTATTTT. Translating gives CASSSTRGAGTDTQYF.

The genes are TRBV12-3 or TRBV12-4 and TRBJ1-1, with 8 positions matching TRBD1. The CDR3 consists of 13 residues. V lost 6 bases to trimming and J lost 5 bases; unmatched junction nucleotides: 5. The CDR3, as DNA: TGTGCCAGCAGCCCAAGACAGGGGACTGAAGCTTTCTTT. Its protein product is CASSPRQGTEAFF.

This CDR3 reads CASSIGGQNTEAFF. The CDR3, as DNA: TGTGCCAGTAGTATAGGCGGACAGAACACTGAAGCTTTCTTT. J is TRBJ1-1 and V is TRBV19; a possible D gene is TRBD1 (5 bases). The CDR3 consists of 14 residues. V lost 1 base to trimming and J lost 1 base, with 7 bases between them. CDR1 is LNHDA, CDR2 SQIVND, per germline (reference sequence).

This chain uses TRBV7-2 with TRBJ2-3; 7 bases line up with TRBD2. The CDR3 sequence is 16 residues long. Per germline, CDR1 SGHTA and CDR2 FQGNSA. V lost 1 base and J lost 4; bases outside the gene matches: 8. CDR3 DNA sequence: TGTGCCAGCAGCTTAGGGGGGGGGTCCCTGGCAGATACGCAGTATTTT. It specifies CASSLGGGSLADTQYF.

This clone has a handful of counts. The V and J genes are TRBV19 and TRBJ1-4; 8 nucleotides match TRBD1. Trimming took 5 bases from V and 7 from J; bases not matched to a gene: 3. CDR3 length: 13 amino acids. Germline assignment: CDR1 LNHDA and CDR2 SQIVND (reference sequence). The CDR3 coding sequence is TGTGCCAGTAGTGGACAGGGAGGTGAAAAACTGTTTTTT. Translation: CASSGQGGEKLFF.

J is TRBJ2-1 and V is TRBV28; the match to TRBD2 covers 10 bases. The CDR3 is 16 residues long. The germline CDR1 and CDR2 sequences are MDHEN and SYDVKM. With V trimmed by 6 bases and J by 0 bases, 5 bases remained unmatched. CDR3 loop: CASSIASGSSYNEQFF. The CDR3 bases are TGTGCCAGCAGCATCGCTAGCGGGAGCTCCTACAATGAGCAGTTCTTC.

Regarding this clone: This sample also contains other DNA sequences that code for the same CDR3. The V and J genes are TRBV5-1 and TRBJ2-1; 9 bases are shared with TRBD2. The V gene end was trimmed by 0 bases and the J gene end by 7 bases; junction bases not matched to a gene: 5. CDR1 SGHRS and CDR2 YFSETQ come from the germline V gene. This CDR3 spans 15 amino acids. CDR3 DNA: TGCGCCAGCAGCTTGGTTGCGGGAGGGGGGAATGAGCAGTTCTTC. Translating it yields CASSLVAGGGNEQFF.

This clone was picked up one time. V and J are TRBV4-2 and TRBJ2-5; the D gene is possibly TRBD1 (5 bases). The CDR3 totals 14 residues. Germline CDR1 and CDR2: LGHNA and YNFKEQ. The V end was cut by 3 bases, the J end by 5 bases, with 13 bases between. The CDR3 sequence is CASSHGQGGETQYF. The CDR3 DNA reads as TGTGCCAGCAGCCACGGACAAGGCGGCGAGACCCAGTACTTC.

The V and J genes are TRBV6-5 and TRBJ2-3; possible D gene TRBD2, 6 bases. The CDR3 covers 14 residues. Trimming took 4 bases from V and 2 from J, leaving 10 bases between them. Germline assignment: CDR1 MNHEY and CDR2 SVGAGI. CDR3 sequence: CASSWGRSTDTQYF. The CDR3 nucleotides read TGTGCCAGCAGTTGGGGGAGGTCCACAGATACGCAGTATTTT.

This chain uses TRBV10-3 with TRBJ2-1; D not resolved. This CDR3 is 15 amino acids long. The germline CDR1 and CDR2 sequences are ENHRY and SYGVKD. Trimming cost V 3 bases and J 8 bases, with 17 bases left between them. CDR3 amino acids: CAISDLPSWSHEQFF. Here the CDR3 DNA reads TGTGCCATCAGTGACCTTCCTTCGTGGAGCCATGAGCAGTTCTTC.